This paragraph covers one T cell receptor (beta chain) sequence. The TCR beta CDR3 regions underwent amplification using RNA transcripts as the source. Initially, a first-round RT-PCR of the TCR CDR3 employed the HTBI primer set. TCRdb reanalysed the multiplex PCR reads using MiXCR and keeps one entry per CDR3 protein. The sample has over 200,000 distinct CDR3 sequences; roughly 15% are singletons. This entry is derived from a study of T cells in Graves' hyperthyroidism and ophthalmopathy. The CDR3 extends over 13 amino acids. With 3 bases removed from V and 8 bases from J, the gap between germline ends came to 14 bases. CDR1 is SGDLS and CDR2 is YYNGEE in the germline V gene. PBMCs came from about 10 ml fresh peripheral blood.

This TCR was recovered from a man between 50 and 59 years old with Graves' hyperthyroidism. The sequencing sample was made of blood. The chain links TRBV9 to TRBJ1-2; D call uncertain. The CDR3 is CASSALIFRGYTF. The DNA for the CDR3 is TGTGCCAGCAGCGCCCTCATCTTTCGGGGCTACACCTTC. The complete variable domain, with remaining parts taken from reference TRBV9 and TRBJ1-2, reads DSGVTQTPKHLITATGQRVTLRCSPRSGDLSVYWYQQSLDQGLQFLIQYYNGEERAKGNILERFSAQQFPDLHSELNLSSLELGDSALYFCASSALIFRGYTFGSGTRLTVV.